The clone carrying this TCR beta chain was picked up a small number of times. No antigen is known for it. This sample stems from a study of T cells in Graves' hyperthyroidism and ophthalmopathy. Amplification targeted TCR beta CDR3 regions from RNA transcripts. HTBI primers were used for first-round RT-PCR of the TCR CDR3. TCRdb independently ran MiXCR on the multiplex PCR reads; one entry per CDR3 protein. The sample consists of hundreds of thousands of distinct CDR3 sequences, roughly 15% of them appearing once. Study conclusions and caveats: A model using 13 V-J features told ophthalmopathy apart from stable hyperthyroidism.

From germline, CDR1 is ENHRY and CDR2 SYGVKD. Trimming removed 8 bases at V and 4 bases at J, with 7 bases between. The CDR3 spans 11 residues. The sequenced sample consisted of blood. The J gene is TRBJ2-3, the V gene TRBV10-3; TRBD2 might be the D (6 bases). The receptor was derived from a woman aged 45 to 65 with Graves' ophthalmopathy. The CDR3 reads CAIRLADTQYF. CDR3 coding DNA: TGTGCCATCCGACTAGCAGATACGCAGTATTTT.